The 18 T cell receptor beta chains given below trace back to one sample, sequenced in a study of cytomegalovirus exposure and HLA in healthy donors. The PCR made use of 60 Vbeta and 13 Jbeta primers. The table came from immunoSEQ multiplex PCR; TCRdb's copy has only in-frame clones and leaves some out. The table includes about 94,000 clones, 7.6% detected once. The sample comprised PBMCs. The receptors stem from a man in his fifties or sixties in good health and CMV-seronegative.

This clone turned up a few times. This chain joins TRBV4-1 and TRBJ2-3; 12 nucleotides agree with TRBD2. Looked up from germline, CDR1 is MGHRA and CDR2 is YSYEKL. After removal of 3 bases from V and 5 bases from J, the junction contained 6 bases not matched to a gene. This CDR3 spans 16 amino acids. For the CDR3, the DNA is TGCGCCAGCAGCCAGGGGACTAGCGGGTTCGGAGATACGCAGTATTTT. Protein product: CASSQGTSGFGDTQYF.

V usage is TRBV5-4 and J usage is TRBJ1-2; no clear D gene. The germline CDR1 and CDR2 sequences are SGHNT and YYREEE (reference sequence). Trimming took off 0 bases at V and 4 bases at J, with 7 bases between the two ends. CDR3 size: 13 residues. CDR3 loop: CASSLAAAYGYTF. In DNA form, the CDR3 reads TGTGCCAGCAGCTTGGCAGCGGCCTATGGCTACACCTTC. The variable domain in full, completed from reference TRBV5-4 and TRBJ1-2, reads ETGVTQSPTHLIKTRGQQVTLRCSSQSGHNTVSWYQQALGQGPQFIFQYYREEENGRGNFPPRFSGLQFPNYSSELNVNALELDDSALYLCASSLAAAYGYTFGSGTRLTVV.

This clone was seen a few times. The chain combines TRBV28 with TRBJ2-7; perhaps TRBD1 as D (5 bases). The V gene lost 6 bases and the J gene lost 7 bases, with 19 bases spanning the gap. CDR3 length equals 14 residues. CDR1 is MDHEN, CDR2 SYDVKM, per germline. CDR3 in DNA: TGTGCCAGCAGCTCCCTGCCAGGGCTGAGAGAGCAGTACTTC. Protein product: CASSSLPGLREQYF.

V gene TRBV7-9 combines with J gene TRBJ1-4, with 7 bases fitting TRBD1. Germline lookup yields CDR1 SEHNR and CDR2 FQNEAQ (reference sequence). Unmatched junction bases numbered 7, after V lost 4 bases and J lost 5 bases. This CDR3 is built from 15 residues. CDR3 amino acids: CASSSPDRMNEKLFF. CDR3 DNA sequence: TGTGCCAGCAGCTCCCCGGACAGGATGAATGAAAAACTGTTTTTT. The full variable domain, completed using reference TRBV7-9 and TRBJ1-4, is DTGVSQNPRHKITKRGQNVTFRCDPISEHNRLYWYRQTLGQGPEFLTYFQNEAQLEKSRLLSDRFSAERPKGSFSTLEIQRTEQGDSAMYLCASSSPDRMNEKLFFGSGTQLSVL.

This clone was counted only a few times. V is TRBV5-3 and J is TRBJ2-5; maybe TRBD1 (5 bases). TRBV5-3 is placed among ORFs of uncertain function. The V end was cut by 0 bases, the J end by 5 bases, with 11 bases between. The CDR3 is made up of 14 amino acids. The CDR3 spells CARSLVGRRETQYF. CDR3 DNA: TGTGCCAGAAGCTTGGTGGGGCGCAGGGAGACCCAGTACTTC.

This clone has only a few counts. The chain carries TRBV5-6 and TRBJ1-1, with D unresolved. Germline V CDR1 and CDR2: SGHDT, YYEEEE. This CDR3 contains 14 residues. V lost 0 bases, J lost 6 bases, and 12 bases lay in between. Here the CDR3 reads CASSLGAGVAEAFF. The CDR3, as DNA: TGTGCCAGCAGCTTGGGGGCCGGGGTCGCTGAAGCTTTCTTT.

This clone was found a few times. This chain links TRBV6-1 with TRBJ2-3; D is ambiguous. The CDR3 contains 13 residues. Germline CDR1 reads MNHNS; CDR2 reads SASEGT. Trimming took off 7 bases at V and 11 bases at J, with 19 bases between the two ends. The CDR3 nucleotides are TGTGCCAGCACAATAGATGGTAAACTTAAGCAGTATTTT. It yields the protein CASTIDGKLKQYF.

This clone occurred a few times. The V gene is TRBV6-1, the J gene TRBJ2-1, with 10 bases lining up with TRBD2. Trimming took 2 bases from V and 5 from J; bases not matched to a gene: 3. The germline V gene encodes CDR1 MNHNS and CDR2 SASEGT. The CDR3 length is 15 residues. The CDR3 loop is CASSETSGTHNEQFF. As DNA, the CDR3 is TGTGCCAGCAGTGAAACTAGCGGGACGCACAATGAGCAGTTCTTC.

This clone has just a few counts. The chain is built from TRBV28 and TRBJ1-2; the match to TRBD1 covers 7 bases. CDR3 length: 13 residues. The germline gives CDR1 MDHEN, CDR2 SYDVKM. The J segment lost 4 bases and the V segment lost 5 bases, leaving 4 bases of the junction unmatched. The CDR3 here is CASSPQGGYGYTF. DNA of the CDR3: TGTGCCAGCAGTCCCCAGGGGGGCTATGGCTACACCTTC.

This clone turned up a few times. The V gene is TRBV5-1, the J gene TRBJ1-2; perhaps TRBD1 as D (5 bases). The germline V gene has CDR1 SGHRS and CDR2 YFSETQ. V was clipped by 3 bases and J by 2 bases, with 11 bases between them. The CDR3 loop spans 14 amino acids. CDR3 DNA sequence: TGCGCCAGCAGCTCCCCCGGGGGGAACTATGGCTACACCTTC. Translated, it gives CASSSPGGNYGYTF.

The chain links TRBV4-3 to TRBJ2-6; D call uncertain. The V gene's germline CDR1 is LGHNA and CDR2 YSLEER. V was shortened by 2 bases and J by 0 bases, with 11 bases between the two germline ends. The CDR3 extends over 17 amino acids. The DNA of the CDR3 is TGCGCCAGCAGCCAATCGCGAAGTGCCTCTGGGGCCAACGTCCTGACTTTC. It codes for CASSQSRSASGANVLTF.

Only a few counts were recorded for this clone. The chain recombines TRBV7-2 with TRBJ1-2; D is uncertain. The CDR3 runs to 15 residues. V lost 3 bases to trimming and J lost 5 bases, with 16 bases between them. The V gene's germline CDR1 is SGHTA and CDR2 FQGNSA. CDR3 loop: CASSLNGPGGYGYTF. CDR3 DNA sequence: TGTGCCAGCAGCTTGAACGGACCGGGAGGGTATGGCTACACCTTC.

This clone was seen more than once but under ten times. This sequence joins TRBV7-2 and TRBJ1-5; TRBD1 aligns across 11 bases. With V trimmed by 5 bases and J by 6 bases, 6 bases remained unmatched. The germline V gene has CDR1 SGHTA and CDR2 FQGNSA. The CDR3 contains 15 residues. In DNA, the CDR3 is TGTGCCAGCAGCGGCGGACAGGGGGCGAGTCAGCCCCAGCATTTT. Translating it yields CASSGGQGASQPQHF.

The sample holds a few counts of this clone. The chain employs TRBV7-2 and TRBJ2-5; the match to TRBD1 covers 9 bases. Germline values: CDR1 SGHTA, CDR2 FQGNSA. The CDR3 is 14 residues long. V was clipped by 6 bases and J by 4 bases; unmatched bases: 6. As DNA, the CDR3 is TGTGCCAGCAGTTGGGGGACAGGGTTAGAGACCCAGTACTTC. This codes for CASSWGTGLETQYF.

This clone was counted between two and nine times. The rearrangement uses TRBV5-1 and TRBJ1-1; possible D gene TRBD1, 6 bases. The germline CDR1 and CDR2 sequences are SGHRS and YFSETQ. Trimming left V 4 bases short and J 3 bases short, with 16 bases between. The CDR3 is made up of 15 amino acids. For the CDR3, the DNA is TGCGCCAGCAGCCCCGAAACAGGGCTGGACACTGAAGCTTTCTTT. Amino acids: CASSPETGLDTEAFF.

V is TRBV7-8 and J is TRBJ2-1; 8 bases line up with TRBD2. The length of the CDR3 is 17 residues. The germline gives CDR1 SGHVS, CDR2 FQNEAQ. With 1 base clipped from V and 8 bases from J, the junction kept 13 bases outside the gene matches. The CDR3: CASSLVGPGGPRDEQFF. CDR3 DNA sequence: TGTGCCAGCAGCTTAGTTGGTCCGGGAGGGCCGAGAGATGAGCAGTTCTTC.

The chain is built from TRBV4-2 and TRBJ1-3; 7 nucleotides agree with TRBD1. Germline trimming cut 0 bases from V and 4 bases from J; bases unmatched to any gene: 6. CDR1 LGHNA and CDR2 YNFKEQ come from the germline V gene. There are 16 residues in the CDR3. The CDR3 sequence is CASSQDKGALGNTIYF. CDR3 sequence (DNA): TGTGCCAGCAGCCAAGATAAGGGGGCTCTAGGAAACACCATATATTTT.

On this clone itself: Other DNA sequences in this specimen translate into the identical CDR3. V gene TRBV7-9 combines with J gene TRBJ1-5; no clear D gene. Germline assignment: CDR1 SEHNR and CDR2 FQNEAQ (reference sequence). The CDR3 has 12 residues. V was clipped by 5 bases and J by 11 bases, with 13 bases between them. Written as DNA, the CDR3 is TGTGCCAGCAGCCTCCCGGACGGGGCCCAGCATTTT. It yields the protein CASSLPDGAQHF.